The 9 T cell receptor beta chains reported below all come from one sample, sequenced in a study of blood T cells in healthy people across ages. The second PCR ran roughly 7 to 12 cycles with a sample-barcoded 5' primer and J-beta primers. A single record per CDR3 protein comes from TCRdb applying MiXCR to the 5' RACE reads. The data hold approximately 1,700,000 distinct CDR3 sequences, with approximately 39% observed a single time. Sample: blood. These receptors originate from a human donor in good health.

This chain uses TRBV20-1 with TRBJ1-2, with TRBD1 as a possible D gene (6 bases). Germline lookup yields CDR1 DFQATT and CDR2 SNEGSKA (reference sequence). V was clipped by 2 bases and J by 8 bases, with 9 bases between them. This CDR3 comprises 11 residues. CDR3 nucleotide sequence: TGCAGTGCTAGACAGGGGCAAGGCTACACCTTC. Translation: CSARQGQGYTF.

This clonotype was seen repeatedly, ten times or more. The rearrangement links TRBV7-2 to TRBJ2-7; 7 bases line up with TRBD2. Germline-derived CDR1 and CDR2 are SGHTA and FQGNSA. The CDR3 is 13 amino acids. V lost 3 bases and J lost 6; bases outside the gene matches: 5. The CDR3 here is CASSFGGGVEQYF. The CDR3 DNA sequence: TGTGCCAGCAGCTTCGGCGGGGGTGTCGAGCAGTACTTC.

This clonotype was seen only a few times. V is TRBV9 and J is TRBJ2-7; 11 bases line up with TRBD2. The length of the CDR3 is 14 residues. With V trimmed by 0 bases and J by 8 bases, 4 bases remained unmatched. Germline V gives CDR1 SGDLS, CDR2 YYNGEE. The CDR3 coding sequence is TGTGCCAGCAGCGTAGAACTAGCGGGGGTGCAGCAGTACTTC. Protein product: CASSVELAGVQQYF.

This chain links TRBV27 with TRBJ2-5, with 7 bases that match TRBD2. The J call may be wrong; the DNA end is better matched by TRBJ2-7. CDR3 length equals 15 residues. Per the germline V gene, CDR1 is MNHEY and CDR2 is SMNVEV (reference sequence). This CDR3 is CASRNYIGTTYEQYF. As DNA, the CDR3 is TGTGCCAGCAGAAATTATATCGGGACTACCTACGAGCAGTACTTC.

This clonotype was observed a single time. The chain combines TRBV10-3 with TRBJ2-1, with D unclear. Between the trimmed V and J ends, which lost 6 bases and 0 bases, there was a span of 9 bases. Germline V gene sequence: CDR1 ENHRY, CDR2 SYGVKD. The CDR3 runs to 14 residues. The DNA of the CDR3 is TGTGCCATCAGACAACCCAGCTCCTACAATGAGCAGTTCTTC. This codes for CAIRQPSSYNEQFF.

V gene TRBV11-2 combines with J gene TRBJ2-4; no definite D call. The CDR3 totals 16 residues. Trimming removed 5 bases from V and 1 base from J, with 15 bases in between. Germline V lookup: CDR1 SGHAT, CDR2 FQNNGV. DNA of the CDR3: TGTGCCAGCAGCGATAGACCGGGTTATGCCAAAAACATTCAGTACTTC. Residues: CASSDRPGYAKNIQYF.

The chain combines TRBV28 with TRBJ1-2, with unresolved D. Trimming took off 7 bases at V and 5 bases at J, with 14 bases between the two ends. Germline CDR1 and CDR2: MDHEN and SYDVKM. This CDR3 is 13 amino acids long. The CDR3, as DNA: TGTGCCAGCAATGAAGGCAGGAGTTATGGCTACACCTTC. Encoded protein: CASNEGRSYGYTF.

Concerning this clonotype: A single base separates this from a much larger clone, so it may be a read error. The chain links TRBV12-5 to TRBJ2-1; D call uncertain. In germline, CDR1 is LGHNT, CDR2 FRNRAP. The length of the CDR3 is 11 residues. The germline V and J ends were trimmed by 4 bases and 11 bases, with 9 bases remaining between them. In nucleotides, the CDR3 is TGTGCTAGTGGTTCAATTGGTAAGCAGTTCTTC. Translating gives CASGSIGKQFF. The full variable domain, its missing parts supplied by reference TRBV12-5 and TRBJ2-1, is DARVTQTPRHKVTEMGQEVTMRCQPILGHNTVFWYRQTMMQGLELLAYFRNRAPLDDSGMPKDRFSAEMPDATLATLKIQPSEPRDSAVYFCASGSIGKQFFGPGTRLTVL.

The J gene is TRBJ2-5, the V gene TRBV28; 7 bases are shared with TRBD2. The CDR3 is 17 residues long. With V trimmed by 7 bases and J by 5 bases, 19 bases remained unmatched. Germline V gene data show CDR1 as MDHEN and CDR2 as SYDVKM. The DNA of the CDR3 is TGTGCCAGCACCTCCCTCGGACTAGGACCTACTAGGGAGACCCAGTACTTC. As protein: CASTSLGLGPTRETQYF.